This T cell receptor (beta chain) was recovered during a study of cytomegalovirus exposure and HLA in healthy donors. For the study at large: The 90 to 150 validation repertoires used the same platform as the 666 first-cohort repertoires, a later analysis reported.

Trimming took off 0 bases at V and 1 base at J, with 6 bases between the two ends. This CDR3 contains 14 residues. Germline V gives CDR1 SGHRS, CDR2 YFSETQ. Some clones are missing from TCRdb's copy, which holds only in-frame ones; the method was immunoSEQ multiplex PCR. The sample consists of some 110,000 clones, about 88% of them appearing once. The chain links TRBV5-1 to TRBJ2-3, with D unresolved. The specimen was PBMCs. This sequence originates from a man aged 18-30 years in good health and CMV-seropositive. The CDR3 nucleotides read TGCGCCAGCAGCTTGGTACAACGCACAGATACGCAGTATTTT. Translating gives CASSLVQRTDTQYF.